This T cell receptor (beta chain) comes out of a study of blood T cell repertoires in COVID-19. Assay used: immunoSEQ multiplex PCR; TCRdb lists only in-frame clones, some missing. Here the sample spans about 75,000 clones, over 75% being singletons. Trimming took 5 bases from V and 3 from J; bases not matched to a gene: 4. In germline, CDR1 is SGDLS, CDR2 YYNGEE. The CDR3 contains 14 residues. This TCR was recovered from a human donor in a cohort sampled during active COVID-19. The chain joins TRBV9 to TRBJ1-4; 7 bases agree with TRBD1. The sequenced sample consisted of peripheral blood. CDR3 coding DNA: TGTGCCAGCAGTATACAGGGGTCTAATGAAAAACTGTTTTTT. This sequence encodes CASSIQGSNEKLFF.